The 18 T cell receptor beta chains below were found in one sample sequenced in a study of CD8 T cells in Susac syndrome. Random-hexamer reverse transcription was applied to roughly 0.5 to 1 ug RNA. TCRdb re-analysed the immunoSEQ multiplex PCR reads in MiXCR, keeping a single row per CDR3 protein. The sample lists just over 300,000 distinct CDR3 sequences, about 92% occurring once. The sample comprised CD4+ T cells from PBMCs. The receptors stem from a human donor with multiple sclerosis.

The rearrangement joins TRBV30 to TRBJ2-3; tentatively, D is TRBD1 (7 bases). Germline lookup yields CDR1 GTSNPN and CDR2 SVGIG (reference sequence). The CDR3 is 16 residues long. The V gene lost 3 bases and the J gene lost 6 bases, with 22 bases spanning the gap. CDR3 protein: CAWSANRGRRGDTQYF. In DNA form, the CDR3 reads TGTGCCTGGAGCGCGAACAGGGGTCGGAGGGGGGATACGCAGTATTTT. Supplemented by reference TRBV30 and TRBJ2-3, the full variable domain reads SQTIHQWPATLVQPVGSPLSLECTVEGTSNPNLYWYRQAAGRGLQLLFYSVGIGQISSEVPQNLSASRPQDRQFILSSKKLLLSDSGFYLCAWSANRGRRGDTQYFGPGTRLTVL.

The chain links TRBV20-1 to TRBJ2-7, with 8 positions matching TRBD1. In germline, CDR1 is DFQATT, CDR2 SNEGSKA (reference sequence). This CDR3 has 12 residues. J gave up 4 bases and V 6 bases, and 5 bases lay outside the gene matches. The CDR3 bases are TGCAGTGCCCCCGACAGGGGATACGAGCAGTACTTC. Encoded protein: CSAPDRGYEQYF.

The chain carries TRBV7-2 and TRBJ2-3; the D gene is possibly TRBD2 (7 bases). V lost 5 bases and J lost 13, with 25 bases in between. In germline, CDR1 is SGHTA, CDR2 FQGNSA. This CDR3 spans 15 amino acids. CDR3 bases: TGTGCCAGCAGCCGGCGCGGTGGTGCGGGGGCTGAGGAGTATTTT. It translates to CASSRRGGAGAEEYF.

The chain carries TRBV9 and TRBJ2-1; 15 bases map to TRBD2. CDR1 and CDR2 (germline): SGDLS, YYNGEE. With 4 bases clipped from V and 9 bases from J, the junction kept 8 bases outside the gene matches. This CDR3 has 16 amino acids. CDR3 coding DNA: TGTGCCAGCAGCTCCCGGACTAGCGGGGGGGCAGCTGAGCAGTTCTTC. The encoded protein is CASSSRTSGGAAEQFF.

V usage is TRBV20-1 and J usage is TRBJ2-5; 11 bases match TRBD2. Germline loops: CDR1 DFQATT, CDR2 SNEGSKA (reference sequence). J lost 6 bases, V lost 5 bases, and 11 bases had no gene match. The CDR3 has 15 amino acids. CDR3 sequence reads: CSAAPFSGRAKTQYF. In DNA form, the CDR3 reads TGCAGTGCTGCGCCGTTTAGCGGGAGGGCTAAGACCCAGTACTTC.

The V gene is TRBV20-1, the J gene TRBJ1-1, with D maybe TRBD1 (6 bases). V gave up 3 bases and J gave up 0 bases, with 11 bases separating them. Germline CDR1 and CDR2: DFQATT and SNEGSKA (reference sequence). The CDR3 runs 14 residues. Here the CDR3 DNA reads TGCAGTGCTAGTAGGGGGAGGGTGAACACTGAAGCTTTCTTT. It specifies CSASRGRVNTEAFF.

The sample holds one count of this clonotype. The rearrangement links TRBV7-2 to TRBJ2-3, with TRBD2 matching over 9 bases. V was clipped by 5 bases and J by 0 bases; unmatched bases: 12. The germline V gene encodes CDR1 SGHTA and CDR2 FQGNSA. The CDR3 has 18 amino acids. CDR3 amino acids: CASSPLAGLGASTDTQYF. Here the CDR3 DNA reads TGTGCCAGCAGCCCCCTAGCGGGGTTGGGGGCTAGCACAGATACGCAGTATTTT.

The chain joins TRBV5-1 to TRBJ2-1; 8 positions agree with TRBD2. CDR1 and CDR2 from the germline V gene are SGHRS and YFSETQ. After removal of 3 bases from V and 13 bases from J, the junction contained 6 bases not matched to a gene. The CDR3 consists of 12 residues. CDR3 loop: CASSSRAGAQFF. DNA for the CDR3: TGCGCCAGCAGCTCTCGAGCGGGGGCCCAGTTCTTC.

The chain has TRBV7-2 and TRBJ2-7; 8 nucleotides align to TRBD2. With 3 bases clipped from V and 5 bases from J, the junction kept 6 bases outside the gene matches. Germline loops: CDR1 SGHTA, CDR2 FQGNSA. The CDR3 extends over 14 amino acids. DNA of the CDR3: TGTGCCAGCAGCTTCGCCGGGAGGGCCGACGAGCAGTACTTC. Translated, it gives CASSFAGRADEQYF.

Only one count was recorded for this clonotype. DNA of the CDR3: TGTGCCAGCCTACGAAGCGGGACCTCATCCAATGAGCAGTTCTTC. Translating it yields CASLRSGTSSNEQFF. The V call is TRBV6-5, the J call TRBJ2-1, with 7 bases fitting TRBD2. Germline loops: CDR1 MNHEY, CDR2 SVGAGI. The CDR3 is 15 amino acids. The trim removed 8 bases at V and 6 bases at J, leaving 13 bases unmatched.

The gene calls are TRBV20-1 and TRBJ2-4, with no clear D. Germline V CDR1 and CDR2: DFQATT, SNEGSKA (reference sequence). The CDR3 is 14 amino acids. Trimming took off 6 bases at V and 0 bases at J, with 12 bases between the two ends. CDR3 loop: CSARSDLAKNIQYF. CDR3 in DNA: TGCAGTGCCCGGTCGGATCTAGCCAAAAACATTCAGTACTTC.

The chain recombines TRBV5-4 with TRBJ2-3; D is tentatively TRBD1 or TRBD2 (6 bases each). Germline V gene data show CDR1 as SGHNT and CDR2 as YYREEE (reference sequence). Trimming shortened V by 5 bases and J by 0 bases, and 10 bases separated the two germline ends. This CDR3 region has 14 residues. The CDR3 here is CASREGVSTDTQYF. Written as DNA, the CDR3 is TGTGCCAGCAGGGAGGGGGTTAGCACAGATACGCAGTATTTT.

The rearrangement uses TRBV30 and TRBJ1-2; D is ambiguous. From germline, CDR1 is GTSNPN and CDR2 SVGIG (reference sequence). CDR3 length: 13 residues. Trimming took off 2 bases at V and 4 bases at J, with 11 bases between the two ends. The CDR3: CAWSSGAPYGYTF. Written as DNA, the CDR3 is TGTGCCTGGAGTTCGGGCGCGCCCTATGGCTACACCTTC.

V and J are TRBV7-2 and TRBJ2-3; weak D call: TRBD2 (6 bases). The CDR3 spans 15 residues. The V end lost 0 bases, the J end lost 6 bases, and 13 bases lay between the germline ends. Germline CDR1 reads SGHTA; CDR2 reads FQGNSA. CDR3 nucleotides: TGTGCCAGCAGCTTAGCGACTCCTGGGGGGGATACGCAGTATTTT. It specifies CASSLATPGGDTQYF. Using reference TRBV7-2 and TRBJ2-3 for the parts outside the CDR3, the full variable domain is GAGVSQSPSNKVTEKGKDVELRCDPISGHTALYWYRQSLGQGLEFLIYFQGNSAPDKSGLPSDRFSAERTGGSVSTLTIQRTQQEDSAVYLCASSLATPGGDTQYFGPGTRLTVL.

In regard to this clonotype: Because the CDR3 is missing its conserved closing phenylalanine or tryptophan, this is likely a read error. The chain is built from TRBV9 and TRBJ1-2; D is ambiguous. The CDR3 totals 14 residues. In germline, CDR1 is SGDLS, CDR2 YYNGEE. Trimming removed 0 bases from V and 0 bases from J, with 6 bases in between. In DNA form, the CDR3 reads TGTGCCAGCAGCGTAGAACCGGCTAACTATGGCTACACCCTC. Translated, it gives CASSVEPANYGYTL.

The gene calls are TRBV3-1 and TRBJ2-3, with 9 bases lining up with TRBD1. The germline CDR1 and CDR2 sequences are LGHDT and YNNKEL (reference sequence). Unmatched junction bases numbered 5, after V lost 0 bases and J lost 4 bases. The CDR3 spans 16 residues. CDR3 coding DNA: TGTGCCAGCAGCCAAGATATGGGACAGGGAGCAGATACGCAGTATTTT. Translating gives CASSQDMGQGADTQYF.

The chain has TRBV11-2 and TRBJ1-6; D unclear. The germline gives CDR1 SGHAT, CDR2 FQNNGV. This CDR3 comprises 16 residues. The germline V and J ends were trimmed by 1 base and 7 bases, with 14 bases remaining between them. The CDR3 here is CASSLASWYGNSPLHF. The CDR3 DNA sequence: TGTGCCAGCAGCTTAGCTTCATGGTATGGGAATTCACCCCTCCACTTT.

The V and J genes are TRBV3-1 and TRBJ1-2; D unclear. In germline, CDR1 is LGHDT, CDR2 YNNKEL (reference sequence). CDR3 length equals 14 residues. V dropped 0 bases and J dropped 4 bases, with 9 bases sitting between them. CDR3 sequence reads: CASSQEWQLYGYTF. The CDR3 DNA is TGTGCCAGCAGCCAAGAATGGCAGCTCTATGGCTACACCTTC.